The T cell receptor beta chain under discussion was sequenced for a study of CD8 T cells in Susac syndrome. On the study more broadly: Clinically active disease was present in 5 or 6 of the sequenced Susac syndrome patients. 8 or 9 of these patients were in remission.

The CDR3 covers 15 residues. V lost 2 bases and J lost 7, with 15 bases in between. The germline V gene has CDR1 DFQATT and CDR2 SNEGSKA (reference sequence). The RNA, about 0.45 to 1 ug, was put through reverse transcription using random hexamers. In TCRdb, the immunoSEQ multiplex PCR reads were re-called with MiXCR into one record per CDR3 protein. This sample yields roughly 80,000 distinct CDR3 sequences, of which approximately 94% are seen a single time; 0.52% belongs to the top ten. The genes are TRBV20-1 and TRBJ1-6; D perhaps matches TRBD1 (5 bases). This receptor was identified in a human donor with Susac syndrome. Sequences were obtained from CD8+ T cells from PBMCs. The CDR3 sequence: CSARFGLQGNSPLHF. Here the CDR3 DNA reads TGCAGTGCTAGATTTGGTCTGCAGGGAAATTCACCCCTCCACTTT.